The rows below give T cell receptor beta chains drawn from one sample of a study of cytomegalovirus exposure and HLA in healthy donors. TCRdb's table, derived via immunoSEQ multiplex PCR, lists solely in-frame clones and lacks some. The sample shows about 360,000 clones, around 86% of them seen only once. Sequences were obtained from PBMCs. The receptors originated from a woman under 30 in good health and CMV-seronegative. Each CDR3 is given with its conserved first and last residue. The D gene is left open where the match is weak. Clone sizes are given selectively: once, few, many, or a class where the clone is expanded.

D	V	size	J	length	DNA	CDR3
NA	TRBV2	few	TRBJ1-2	12	TGTGCCAGCGACGGGGAGGGCTATGGCTACACCTTC	CASDGEGYGYTF
NA	TRBV5-1	NA	TRBJ1-1	14	TGCGCCAGCAGCCTACAGGGAAAAGGCACTGAAGCTTTCTTT	CASSLQGKGTEAFF
NA	TRBV28	NA	TRBJ1-1	15	TGTGCCAGCAGTTCCCCACGGGTCCAGAACACTGAAGCTTTCTTT	CASSSPRVQNTEAFF
TRBD2	TRBV27	NA	TRBJ2-7	17	TGTGCCAGCAGTTCCCAGACCGTAGCGGGTTACTCCTACGAGCAGTACTTC	CASSSQTVAGYSYEQYF
TRBD2	TRBV28	NA	TRBJ2-1	14	TGTGCCAGCAGAGCCGGGACTAGCGGAACTAAGCAGTTCTTC	CASRAGTSGTKQFF
TRBD1	TRBV14	NA	TRBJ1-2	14	TGTGCCAGCAGCCTAACAGGGGGCGCCTATGGCTACACCTTC	CASSLTGGAYGYTF
TRBD2	TRBV5-4	NA	TRBJ2-7	18	TGTGCCAGCAGCTTGAGTCTCCTAGCGGATAAAGGGTCCTACGAGCAGTACTTC	CASSLSLLADKGSYEQYF
NA	TRBV28	NA	TRBJ2-7	14	TGTGCCAGCAGTCTAGTTGGGGGAGGCTACGAGCAGTACTTC	CASSLVGGGYEQYF
TRBD1	TRBV6-5	few	TRBJ1-2	13	TGTGCCAGCACGCCGGACAGGGAGTATGGCTACACCTTC	CASTPDREYGYTF
NA	TRBV6-5	NA	TRBJ1-4	11	TGTGCCAGCAGTGAGGTGAATGAACTGTTTTTT	CASSEVNELFF
TRBD2	TRBV11-2	NA	TRBJ2-1	16	TGTGCCAGCAGCTTACCGGGACTAGCGCAGCGCAATGAGCAGTTCTTC	CASSLPGLAQRNEQFF
NA	TRBV2	NA	TRBJ2-3	15	TGTGCCAGCATTGTCGAAGGGGGAAGCACAGATACGCAGTATTTT	CASIVEGGSTDTQYF
NA	TRBV10-1	NA	TRBJ2-7	13	TGCGCCAGCAGTGCGGCAGGGATCCACGAGCAGTACTTC	CASSAAGIHEQYF
TRBD2	TRBV13	NA	TRBJ2-1	15	TGTGCCAGCATACAGGGACTAGCGGGACTCGAGGAGCAGTTCTTC	CASIQGLAGLEEQFF
TRBD2	TRBV7-9	NA	TRBJ2-1	17	TGTGCCAGCAGGACTAGACTAGCGGGAGGCACCTACAATGAGCAGTTCTTC	CASRTRLAGGTYNEQFF
NA	TRBV7-2	NA	TRBJ2-3	15	TGTGCCAGCAGCTTTGGGCGGGGCAACACAGATACGCAGTATTTT	CASSFGRGNTDTQYF
NA	TRBV4-2	NA	TRBJ2-7	15	TGTGCCAGCAGTCCGATCCCCGACACTTCCTACGAGCAGTACTTC	CASSPIPDTSYEQYF
TRBD2	TRBV5-4	NA	TRBJ2-1	16	TGTGCCAGCAGCGAACCTAGCGGGAGGGCCGTGGATGAGCAGTTCTTC	CASSEPSGRAVDEQFF
TRBD1	TRBV5-1	NA	TRBJ1-1	16	TGCGCCAGCAGCCCATATATGACAGGGGGAAACACTGAAGCTTTCTTT	CASSPYMTGGNTEAFF
TRBD2	TRBV4-1	NA	TRBJ2-1	16	TGCGCCAGCAGCCTTAGCGTTAGCGGGGTTTTGGATGAGCAGTTCTTC	CASSLSVSGVLDEQFF